This T cell receptor (beta chain) was profiled in a study of T-cell memory formation after mild COVID-19. This clonotype has a count of ten or more. Its matching antigen is unknown. MiXCR, run by TCRdb on the 5' RACE reads, gives a single entry per CDR3 protein. This repertoire shows 150,000 to 200,000 distinct CDR3 sequences, roughly 23% found once; its top ten account for more than 20%. Notes on the study in general: Some responding clones appeared in pre-infection memory, suggesting cross-reactive memory joined.

This CDR3 contains 14 residues. Germline values: CDR1 SGHVS, CDR2 FQNEAQ. V was pared by 6 bases and J by 6 bases, with 8 bases of the junction left unmatched. Sequencing was done on a sample of PBMCs or a T cell subset sorted from them (not recorded which). J is TRBJ2-3 and V is TRBV7-8; 8 nucleotides match TRBD1. The clonotype originates from an adult woman who had mild COVID-19 (a few samples of this study predate the infection). Cell type and time point are not known. The CDR3 here is CASSSGTGGDTQYF. CDR3 nucleotide sequence: TGTGCCAGCAGTTCCGGGACAGGCGGTGATACGCAGTATTTT.